This TCR beta chain appears in the sequencing data of a study of blood T cell repertoires in COVID-19. Study information: T cells, B-cell-depleted T cells, or PBMCs provided the cDNA or gDNA that served as material.

As processed by the authors: Counts of nucleated cells, estimated from reference gene primer amplification, were obtained. TCRdb keeps only in-frame clones here, not all; method: immunoSEQ multiplex PCR. V and J calls and clone size come straight from that table; D and trimming were deduced from the DNA. The data hold hundreds of thousands of clones, with 89% observed a single time. The participants were between about 18 and 90 years old and came from some 23 US areas. Participants were placed into cohorts based on the clinical history they reported. The CDR3 has 13 amino acids. CDR1 MDHEN and CDR2 SYDVKM come from the germline V gene. V lost 3 bases, J lost 1 base, and 4 bases lay in between. This clone was counted between two and nine times.

The genes are TRBV28 and TRBJ1-5; no reliable D call. The clonotype comes from a man aged 60 to 75 who had recovered from COVID-19. The specimen sequenced was PBMCs or T cells enriched from blood (not recorded which). CDR3 bases: TGTGCCAGCAGTTTCCGGAGCAATCAGCCCCAGCATTTT. This codes for CASSFRSNQPQHF.